The 30 T cell receptor beta chains presented below share a single source sample, sequenced in a study of shared clonotypes between healthy human individuals. Method: immunoSEQ multiplex PCR; TCRdb's copy keeps in-frame clones and lacks some. In the table there are 2 million to 2.5 million clones, 90% to 95% of which are singletons. Sequenced: naive CD4+ T cells from PBMCs. Documented subset: CD45RA+ positively selected. These receptors were collected from a man aged 18-30 years in good health. Some clones in this sample may be carry-over from other donors' samples.

This chain links TRBV5-6 with TRBJ1-3; D not resolved. V was clipped by 2 bases and J by 4 bases, with 10 bases between them. This CDR3 has 14 residues. Germline loops: CDR1 SGHDT, CDR2 YYEEEE. CDR3 amino acids: CASSFRAGGNTIYF. The CDR3 DNA is TGTGCCAGCAGCTTTAGAGCGGGAGGAAACACCATATATTTT.

The gene calls are TRBV6-6 and TRBJ1-5; D might be TRBD1 (6 bases). The CDR3 is 16 amino acids. Trimming left V 4 bases short and J 0 bases short, with 13 bases between. The germline V gene encodes CDR1 MNHNY and CDR2 SVGAGI (reference sequence). In DNA form, the CDR3 reads TGTGCCAGCAGTTCCGGACAGACCTCTAGCAATCAGCCCCAGCATTTT. Residues: CASSSGQTSSNQPQHF.

The genes are TRBV5-6 and TRBJ2-5; TRBD2 might be the D (5 bases). The germline V gene encodes CDR1 SGHDT and CDR2 YYEEEE. The CDR3 has 11 residues. Trimming pared 1 base from V and 10 bases from J, leaving 8 bases between. This chain's CDR3 is CASSLRAGQYF. In DNA, the CDR3 is TGTGCCAGCAGCTTGCGGGCGGGCCAGTACTTC.

The chain is built from TRBV29-1 and TRBJ1-2; the match to TRBD1 covers 9 bases. V shed 7 bases, J shed 4 bases, and the junction held 1 base outside the gene matches. The length of the CDR3 is 11 residues. Germline CDR1 SQVTM, CDR2 ANQGSEA. CDR3 DNA sequence: TGCAGCGCGGACAGGGGCTATGGCTACACCTTC. Amino acids: CSADRGYGYTF.

V is TRBV5-1 and J is TRBJ2-1; TRBD2 matches 10 bases. CDR3 length: 15 residues. J was trimmed by 7 bases and V by 4 bases; bases with no gene match: 8. CDR1 and CDR2 (germline): SGHRS, YFSETQ. CDR3 nucleotide sequence: TGCGCCAGCAGCCCCAGCGGGAGGGCCGGTAATGAGCAGTTCTTC. Translated, it gives CASSPSGRAGNEQFF.

This chain uses TRBV4-1 with TRBJ1-2; D perhaps matches TRBD1 (6 bases). The V gene lost 4 bases and the J gene lost 8 bases, with 17 bases spanning the gap. The CDR3 totals 14 residues. The germline V gene encodes CDR1 MGHRA and CDR2 YSYEKL. The CDR3 region is CASSPPGTSVGYTF. Written as DNA, the CDR3 is TGCGCCAGCAGCCCACCCGGGACATCTGTCGGCTACACCTTC.

Written as DNA, the CDR3 is TGCAGCGTCGCCGGGAACCTTAATGAAAAACTGTTTTTT. It encodes CSVAGNLNEKLFF. This chain links TRBV29-1 with TRBJ1-4; no reliable D call. CDR3 length: 13 amino acids. Trimming shortened V by 6 bases and J by 4 bases, and 12 bases separated the two germline ends. Germline lookup yields CDR1 SQVTM and CDR2 ANQGSEA.

The sample holds one count of this clone. This chain connects TRBV2 to TRBJ2-5; D not resolved. The CDR3 extends over 10 amino acids. Germline CDR1 SNHLY, CDR2 FYNNEI. Trimming shortened V by 8 bases and J by 1 base, and 2 bases separated the two germline ends. Written as DNA, the CDR3 is TGTGCCAGCTTCCAAGAGACCCAGTACTTC. This sequence encodes CASFQETQYF.

The chain carries TRBV6-6 and TRBJ1-3, with D uncertain. Germline-derived CDR1 and CDR2 are MNHNY and SVGAGI (reference sequence). The CDR3 length is 12 residues. The V end was cut by 4 bases, the J end by 7 bases, with 8 bases between. The chain's CDR3 is CASSSQRNTIYF. The CDR3 region has the DNA TGTGCCAGCAGTTCCCAACGGAACACCATATATTTT.

The V call is TRBV9, the J call TRBJ2-7; no clear D. Trimming cost V 4 bases and J 6 bases, with 17 bases left between them. The CDR3 has 14 residues. Germline CDR1 reads SGDLS; CDR2 reads YYNGEE. The CDR3 is CASSPYGGHSEQYF. CDR3 nucleotides: TGTGCCAGCAGCCCCTACGGTGGGCATAGCGAGCAGTACTTC.

The chain links TRBV6-6 to TRBJ1-5; D is undetermined. CDR1 MNHNY and CDR2 SVGAGI come from the germline V gene (reference sequence). CDR3 length: 13 residues. V was pared by 7 bases and J by 4 bases, with 11 bases between. For the CDR3, the DNA is TGTGCCAGCACTCCGGACGGGAATCAGCCCCAGCATTTT. Residues: CASTPDGNQPQHF.

V usage is TRBV6-1 and J usage is TRBJ1-5; D remains ambiguous. CDR1 MNHNS and CDR2 SASEGT come from the germline V gene. V shed 2 bases and J shed 7 bases, with 12 bases lying between them. The length of the CDR3 is 14 residues. The CDR3 is CASSETVVRQPQHF. In nucleotides, the CDR3 is TGTGCCAGCAGTGAAACGGTGGTAAGGCAGCCCCAGCATTTT.

The chain has TRBV7-9 and TRBJ2-6; 7 bases are shared with TRBD1. The CDR3 contains 18 residues. Germline V gene sequence: CDR1 SEHNR, CDR2 FQNEAQ (reference sequence). With 3 bases clipped from V and 1 base from J, the junction kept 9 bases outside the gene matches. The CDR3: CASSFATGTDSGANVLTF. The CDR3 DNA is TGTGCCAGCAGCTTTGCGACCGGGACAGATTCTGGGGCCAACGTCCTGACTTTC.

This clone has a single count. CDR3 nucleotides: TGTGCCAGCAGTTTATATGGACGGGACGGGGGGCAGTACTTC. This encodes CASSLYGRDGGQYF. The chain carries TRBV27 and TRBJ2-7; possibly TRBD2 for D (6 bases). V was cut by 1 base and J by 9 bases, with 16 bases left in between. CDR3 length: 14 amino acids. Looked up from germline, CDR1 is MNHEY and CDR2 is SMNVEV (reference sequence).

V gene TRBV6-1 combines with J gene TRBJ2-2, with 9 bases matching TRBD1. Trimming cost V 10 bases and J 7 bases; bases outside gene matches: 10. CDR3 length: 14 residues. CDR1 and CDR2 (germline): MNHNS, SASEGT. The DNA for the CDR3 is TGTGCCAAATCCCGGACAGGGGTGGGCGGGGAGCTGTTTTTT. It translates to CAKSRTGVGGELFF.

This chain uses TRBV7-9 with TRBJ2-3, with a tentative D call TRBD2 (6 bases). V was shortened by 5 bases and J by 1 base, with 10 bases between the two germline ends. The CDR3 contains 14 residues. Germline loops: CDR1 SEHNR, CDR2 FQNEAQ (reference sequence). CDR3 region: CASSRPGGTDTQYF. In DNA, the CDR3 is TGTGCCAGCAGCCGACCGGGGGGCACAGATACGCAGTATTTT.

The rearrangement links TRBV7-2 to TRBJ2-5; 7 bases map to TRBD2. CDR3 length equals 15 residues. V was clipped by 0 bases and J by 5 bases; unmatched bases: 6. The germline CDR1 and CDR2 sequences are SGHTA and FQGNSA. The CDR3 reads CASSLARESVETQYF. CDR3 DNA sequence: TGTGCCAGCAGCTTAGCGCGGGAGTCGGTGGAGACCCAGTACTTC.

The V call is TRBV14, the J call TRBJ2-5; 13 nucleotides match TRBD2. After removal of 4 bases from V and 5 bases from J, the junction contained 4 bases not matched to a gene. CDR1 and CDR2 from the germline V gene are SGHDN and FVKESK. This CDR3 comprises 15 residues. Here the CDR3 DNA reads TGTGCCAGCAGCCGGACTAGCGGGAGTCTGGAGACCCAGTACTTC. This translates into CASSRTSGSLETQYF.

The CDR3 loop reads CASSGSGTGMNYGYTF. Here the CDR3 DNA reads TGTGCCAGCAGTGGGTCCGGGACAGGGATGAACTATGGCTACACCTTC. The rearrangement uses TRBV6-1 and TRBJ1-2; 9 nucleotides align to TRBD1. The CDR3 covers 16 residues. Germline-derived CDR1 and CDR2 are MNHNS and SASEGT. V trimming: 4 bases; J trimming: 2 bases; junction bases outside the gene matches: 8.

V and J are TRBV28 and TRBJ2-2; D gene ambiguous. V lost 7 bases to trimming and J lost 6 bases, with 6 bases between them. This CDR3 region has 11 residues. Germline CDR1 reads MDHEN; CDR2 reads SYDVKM. The CDR3 DNA follows: TGTGCCAGCATGCAGGCCGGGGAGCTGTTTTTT. Translating it yields CASMQAGELFF. Using reference TRBV28 and TRBJ2-2 for the parts outside the CDR3, the full variable domain is DVKVTQSSRYLVKRTGEKVFLECVQDMDHENMFWYRQDPGLGLRLIYFSYDVKMKEKGDIPEGYSVSREKKERFSLILESASTNQTSMYLCASMQAGELFFGEGSRLTVL.

The V call is TRBV25-1, the J call TRBJ1-3, with D unresolved. Looked up from germline, CDR1 is MGHDK and CDR2 is SYGVNS. The CDR3 extends over 14 amino acids. V was clipped by 9 bases and J by 2 bases, with 14 bases between them. The CDR3 bases are TGTGCCAGTACCAATGCGGAGACTGGAAACACCATATATTTT. Protein sequence: CASTNAETGNTIYF.

The gene calls are TRBV5-4 and TRBJ2-1; D gene unclear. This CDR3 comprises 14 residues. The V gene's germline CDR1 is SGHNT and CDR2 YYREEE (reference sequence). V was clipped by 4 bases and J by 7 bases, with 15 bases between them. The CDR3 DNA is TGTGCCAGCAGCCCGCCGGGTAGTTTGAATGAGCAGTTCTTC. It is translated as CASSPPGSLNEQFF.

The chain carries TRBV10-3 and TRBJ1-2, with 8 bases aligning to TRBD1. The V gene's germline CDR1 is ENHRY and CDR2 SYGVKD. V was pared by 2 bases and J by 7 bases, with 9 bases of the junction left unmatched. The CDR3 has 15 residues. CDR3 sequence reads: CAISEATGDAGGYTF. The CDR3 DNA is TGTGCCATCAGTGAGGCGACAGGGGATGCGGGTGGCTACACCTTC.

The J gene is TRBJ2-3, the V gene TRBV6-1; D might be TRBD1 or TRBD2, each matching 6 bases. The V end was cut by 4 bases, the J end by 9 bases, with 14 bases between. This CDR3 contains 13 residues. Per the germline V gene, CDR1 is MNHNS and CDR2 is SASEGT. The CDR3: CASSGRVQGTQYF. CDR3 sequence (DNA): TGTGCCAGCAGTGGGAGGGTACAGGGAACGCAGTATTTT.

Only a few counts were recorded for this clone. This chain joins TRBV6-7 and TRBJ2-3; D remains ambiguous. TRBV6-7 is reported as an ORF; its role is uncertain. The CDR3 contains 14 residues. V was shortened by 6 bases and J by 2 bases, with 12 bases between the two germline ends. Written as DNA, the CDR3 is TGTGCCAGCAGCCCGCCCCACTACACAGATACGCAGTATTTT. It translates to CASSPPHYTDTQYF.

V is TRBV21-1 and J is TRBJ1-2; no DNA check was done on the table's D call, TRBD1. TRBV21-1 is assigned pseudogene status. This CDR3 region has 14 residues. CDR3 sequence: CASSKSRHDYGYTF. CDR3 in DNA: TGTGCCAGCAGCAAGTCCAGGCATGACTATGGCTACACCTTC.

The chain is built from TRBV7-2 and TRBJ2-5; 11 bases map to TRBD2. Trimming removed 5 bases from V and 7 bases from J; junction bases left unmatched: 6. The CDR3 has 14 residues. Germline-derived CDR1 and CDR2 are SGHTA and FQGNSA. This CDR3 is CASSPLAGGGTQYF. CDR3 bases: TGTGCCAGCAGCCCCCTAGCGGGAGGAGGGACCCAGTACTTC.

This clone was picked up a small number of times. The chain recombines TRBV20-1 with TRBJ1-1; D unresolved. The CDR3 runs to 11 residues. The germline gives CDR1 DFQATT, CDR2 SNEGSKA (reference sequence). Trimming removed 3 bases from V and 7 bases from J, with 9 bases in between. In nucleotides, the CDR3 is TGCAGTGCTAGTCGGTTCAGTGAAGCTTTCTTT. Amino acid sequence: CSASRFSEAFF.

V gene TRBV29-1 combines with J gene TRBJ2-5, with a possible D match to TRBD1 (6 bases). CDR3 length: 13 residues. V dropped 4 bases and J dropped 2 bases, with 11 bases sitting between them. Germline CDR1 is SQVTM and CDR2 is ANQGSEA. This CDR3 is CSVGGHDQETQYF. CDR3 in DNA: TGCAGCGTTGGGGGACACGATCAAGAGACCCAGTACTTC.

This chain connects TRBV27 to TRBJ2-1; 11 bases are shared with TRBD1. V lost 2 bases to trimming and J lost 5 bases; unmatched junction nucleotides: 5. CDR3 length: 16 residues. Germline V gene data show CDR1 as MNHEY and CDR2 as SMNVEV (reference sequence). CDR3: CASSLRDRGANNEQFF. As DNA, the CDR3 is TGTGCCAGCAGTTTACGGGACAGGGGGGCCAACAATGAGCAGTTCTTC.